This T cell receptor (beta chain) was found in a study of shared clonotypes between healthy human individuals. Overall study: Each donor's CD4 naive and CD4 memory cells filled three plates apiece, CD8 naive two, and CD8 memory one.

Across several immunoSEQ plates, the genomic DNA of each subset was split evenly. Per the authors' pipeline: Without quality scores, immunoSEQ junctional reads could not be filtered like full-length reads. TCRdb keeps only in-frame clones here, not all; method: immunoSEQ multiplex PCR. V and J calls and clone size are given by that table; D and trimming were obtained from the DNA. The sample has some 2,100,000 clones; approximately 96% are singletons. A word on this clone: At the DNA level, this CDR3 is encoded by other sequences in the same sample as well.

The source is a man between 18 and 35 years old in good health. The source material was naive CD4+ T cells sorted from blood. The sample's subset: CD45RA+ positively selected.

The CDR3 spells CASSYFYEQYF. CDR3 nucleotide sequence: TGTGCCAGCAGTTATTTCTACGAGCAGTACTTC. The rearrangement links TRBV6-5 to TRBJ2-7; D remains unclear. The CDR3 covers 11 residues. V was cut by 3 bases and J by 3 bases, with 3 bases left in between. CDR1 and CDR2 (germline): MNHEY, SVGAGI.